These 9 T cell receptor beta chains were all obtained from the same sample, sequenced in a study of T cell clonality in common variable immunodeficiency. The study, taken as a whole, reports: Common variable immunodeficiency TCR beta sequences reportedly had fewer deletions and N-nucleotide insertions.

TCRdb's table, derived via immunoSEQ multiplex PCR, lists solely in-frame clones and lacks some. This sample shows 30,000 to 40,000 clones and no singletons; around 6.9% rests with the ten largest. Antigens of these TCRs are unknown. The specimen sequenced was peripheral blood mononuclear cells. These receptors all come from a human donor with common variable immunodeficiency.

This clone showed up just a few times. The read comes to an end 3 residues before the CDR3 does, leaving the germline J gene to fill in the end. The rearrangement links TRBV6-1 to TRBJ2-7; 9 nucleotides agree with TRBD1. CDR3 length: 17 residues. In germline, CDR1 is MNHNS, CDR2 SASEGT. The V gene end was trimmed by 0 bases and the J gene end by 0 bases; junction bases not matched to a gene: 6. Partial CDR3 DNA: TGTGCCAGCAGTGAAGCTGTAGGGACAGGGTACTCCTACGAG. As protein: CASSEAVGTGYSYE. The entire CDR3 protein is CASSEAVGTGYSYEQYF.

This clone was counted many times. The read is 3 residues too short to cover the CDR3 end, so that end is filled in from the germline J gene. V is TRBV14 and J is TRBJ1-6; D may be TRBD1 (6 bases). V lost 1 base to trimming and J lost 11 bases, with 12 bases between them. The length of the CDR3 is 14 residues. Germline assignment: CDR1 SGHDN and CDR2 FVKESK. The CDR3 here is CASSQARGLTPLHF. The CDR3 bases that were read are TGTGCCAGCAGCCAAGCCAGGGGTCTGACACCC.

Notes on this clone: One end of the junction varies from germline; a read error may be responsible. Sequencing ends 3 residues short of the CDR3 end; the germline J gene provides the rest. V and J are TRBV6-1 and TRBJ2-7; 7 bases align to TRBD1. The germline V gene encodes CDR1 MNHNS and CDR2 SASEGT. The CDR3 is made up of 14 amino acids. The CDR3 loop is CAISESDRAYEQYF. Incomplete CDR3 DNA: TGTGCCATCAGTGAATCTGACAGGGCCTACGAG.

There are a few counts of this clone. The CDR3 goes on 3 residues after the read ends, and that part is filled in from the germline J gene. This chain uses TRBV6-1 with TRBJ1-2; possible D gene TRBD1, 5 bases. CDR3 size: 15 residues. Germline V gene sequence: CDR1 MNHNS, CDR2 SASEGT. Between the trimmed V and J ends, which lost 0 bases and 4 bases, there was a span of 12 bases. CDR3 residues: CASSEAGTLAYGYTF. CDR3 bases read: TGTGCCAGCAGTGAAGCCGGGACTCTCGCCTATGGC.

This clone showed up just a few times. The sequenced part of the CDR3 DNA is TGTGCCAGTATGGTGGGCCAGGGTCGGTCAACC. This codes for CASMVGQGRST. The full CDR3 sequence reads CASMVGQGRSTLHF. The genes are TRBV19 and TRBJ1-6, with TRBD1 as a possible D gene (5 bases). Coverage ceases 3 residues before the CDR3 finishes, and the germline J gene fills in the end. Germline values: CDR1 LNHDA, CDR2 SQIVND (reference sequence). CDR3 size: 14 residues.

Concerning this clone: The CDR3 end is not reached by the read, which stops 3 residues before it; the germline J gene fills it in. J is TRBJ2-1 and V is TRBV7-3, with 8 bases that match TRBD2. CDR1 is SGHTA and CDR2 is FQGTGA in the germline V gene. The CDR3 contains 15 residues. The ends lost 5 bases at V and 6 bases at J; junction bases unmatched: 9. Incomplete CDR3 DNA: TGTGCCAGCAGCCCTGGCGGGGGGCGCAGCAATGAG. Residues: CASSPGGGRSNE. The complete CDR3 reads CASSPGGGRSNEQFF.

This clone was recorded a few times. The CDR3 is cut off 3 residues early in the read; its end comes from the germline J gene. The chain couples TRBV20-1 to TRBJ2-7; possibly TRBD1 for D (5 bases). CDR3 length: 13 amino acids. Germline V lookup: CDR1 DFQATT, CDR2 SNEGSKA (reference sequence). Deletions cut 2 bases from V and 5 bases from J, with 13 bases between. The CDR3 bases that were read are TGCAGTGCTAGATTAGGGGCTCTCAACGAG. This sequence encodes CSARLGALNE. The whole CDR3 protein is CSARLGALNEQYF.

This clone was seen a few times. Read sequence stops 3 residues before the CDR3 end, and the germline J gene provides the missing end. The chain is built from TRBV19 and TRBJ1-2; D is uncertain. CDR1 is LNHDA, CDR2 SQIVND, per germline (reference sequence). The CDR3 is 15 amino acids. Trimming took off 1 base at V and 3 bases at J, with 12 bases between the two ends. The CDR3 protein is CASSIGGLSDYGYTF. The part of the CDR3 DNA that was read is TGTGCCAGTAGTATAGGTGGGCTGTCGGACTATGGC.

Remarks on this clone: The read terminates 3 residues ahead of where the CDR3 ends, so the germline J gene completes it. V and J are TRBV19 and TRBJ1-6; D is undetermined. CDR1 LNHDA and CDR2 SQIVND come from the germline V gene (reference sequence). V was trimmed by 9 bases and J by 1 base, leaving 19 bases between them. CDR3 length equals 17 residues. The DNA read from the CDR3 is TGTGCCAGCAGCTTATCATCTTGGGCGTCCTATAATTCACCC. Amino acids: CASSLSSWASYNSP. The full CDR3 reads CASSLSSWASYNSPLHF. Supplemented by reference TRBV19 and TRBJ1-6, the full variable domain reads DGGITQSPKYLFRKEGQNVTLSCEQNLNHDAMYWYRQDPGQGLRLIYYSQIVNDFQKGDIAEGYSVSREKKESFPLTVTSAQKNPTAFYLCASSLSSWASYNSPLHFGNGTRLTVT.